Listed below are T cell receptor beta chains from one sample, sequenced in a study of identical twins. TCRdb ran MiXCR on the 5' RACE reads and lists one entry per CDR3 protein. Of a few hundred thousand distinct CDR3 sequences in the sample, 10% were seen once. Sequenced: memory T cells sorted from blood. The receptors were gathered from a man aged 45-60 years in good health. The CDR3 runs from the conserved cysteine through the conserved F or W. The D gene is left open where the match is weak. Rows give clone size only sometimes, using once, few, many, or a class for an expanded clone.

J,V,size,D,DNA,CDR3
TRBJ2-7,TRBV18,few,TRBD1,TGTGCCAGCTCACCACTCGGACAGGGCTACGAGCAGTACTTC,CASSPLGQGYEQYF
TRBJ2-3,TRBV12-3/TRBV12-4,many,TRBD2,TGTGCCAGCAGTTTCGGGAGGGGAGATACGCAGTATTTT,CASSFGRGDTQYF
TRBJ2-1,TRBV3-1,few,TRBD2,TGTGCCAGCAGCCACGCTCCCTTGGTCGGGGGGGATCGGGAGCAGTTCTTC,CASSHAPLVGGDREQFF
TRBJ2-3,TRBV7-2,few,-,TGTGCCAGCAGCTGGCGGTCGGGGACAACAGATACGCAGTATTTT,CASSWRSGTTDTQYF
TRBJ2-1,TRBV25-1,many,TRBD2,TGTGCCAGCAGTGATTCAGTACTAGCGGGAAAGAATGAGCAGTTCTTC,CASSDSVLAGKNEQFF
TRBJ2-6,TRBV29-1,few,-,TGCAGCGTTGCAACGGGACAAGCCCTCTCTGGGGCCAACGTCCTGACTTTC,CSVATGQALSGANVLTF
TRBJ2-3,TRBV12-3/TRBV12-4,-,TRBD2,TGTGCCAGCAACCCTGGAGTAGCGGGGGGTGCTTCTACGCAGTATTTT,CASNPGVAGGASTQYF
TRBJ1-2,TRBV20-1,many,-,TGCAGTGCTAGAAATTATTCCCAGACGGGGGCTCAAATTACTAACTATGGCTACACCTTC,CSARNYSQTGAQITNYGYTF
TRBJ2-1,TRBV15,few,-,TGTGCCACCAGCAGAGGCGGGCTGAATATTAATGAGCAGTTCTTC,CATSRGGLNINEQFF
TRBJ2-2,TRBV25-1,few,-,TGTGCCAGCAGTGAATGGGGCAGGGGAAGGTTAAACACCGGGGAGCTGTTTTTT,CASSEWGRGRLNTGELFF
TRBJ2-7,TRBV12-3/TRBV12-4,many,TRBD2,TGTGCCAGCAGTATGCGGACTAGCAGTGCCTACGAGCAGTACTTC,CASSMRTSSAYEQYF
TRBJ2-1,TRBV5-1,few,TRBD2,TGCGCCAGCTCGGGGGCGACTAGCGGGGGCACCTACAATGAGCAGTTCTTC,CASSGATSGGTYNEQFF
TRBJ1-2,TRBV28,-,TRBD1,TGTGCCAGCAGTCTTCGTCGGACAGGAGCTAACTATGGCTACACCTTC,CASSLRRTGANYGYTF
TRBJ2-5,TRBV28,many,TRBD1,TGTGCCAGCAGTGGGGACAGGGCGTCCCAAGAGACCCAGTACTTC,CASSGDRASQETQYF
TRBJ2-1,TRBV6-2/TRBV6-3,many,-,TGTGCCAGCAGCTACGGGAGCGCCCATATGAATGAGCAGTTCTTC,CASSYGSAHMNEQFF
TRBJ2-1,TRBV7-2,many,TRBD2,TGTGCCAGCAGCTCTCGGACTAGCGGGGGGGCACTTGAGCAGTTCTTC,CASSSRTSGGALEQFF
TRBJ1-4,TRBV7-2,-,-,TGTGCCAGCAGCTCCGGGCTCCTGGGCACTAATGAAAAACTGTTTTTT,CASSSGLLGTNEKLFF
TRBJ1-6,TRBV4-1,few,TRBD1,TGCGCCAGCAGCCAGGGGAAGGACAGGGGAGACCCCCTCCACTTT,CASSQGKDRGDPLHF
TRBJ2-6,TRBV7-2,many,-,TGTGCCAGCACCAGTAGCTCTGGGGCCAACGTCCTGACTTTC,CASTSSSGANVLTF
TRBJ2-7,TRBV5-1,many,-,TGCGCCAGCAGCTTGGCCAAAGGGTACGAGCAGTACTTC,CASSLAKGYEQYF
TRBJ2-3,TRBV20-1,many,TRBD2,TGCAGTGCTATGACTAGCGGGGGGGCCGGTACGCAGTATTTT,CSAMTSGGAGTQYF
TRBJ2-7,TRBV23-1,few,TRBD1,TGCGCCAGCAGTCGCCTGGGACAGAAAAGCTCCTACGAGCAGTACTTC,CASSRLGQKSSYEQYF
TRBJ2-2,TRBV4-3,few,-,TGCGCCAGCAGCCAAGAGCCCCCCTACAGGGATATCGGGGAGCTGTTTTTT,CASSQEPPYRDIGELFF
TRBJ1-4,TRBV20-1,many,-,TGCAGTGCTAGAGACCGGAAAGAAAAACTGTTTTTT,CSARDRKEKLFF
TRBJ2-7,TRBV7-2,-,-,TGTGCCAGCAGCTTAGCCGAGCGTACCTACGAGCAGTACTTC,CASSLAERTYEQYF
TRBJ2-3,TRBV24-1,-,-,TGTGCCACCAGTGCTCCGACCACAGATACGCAGTATTTT,CATSAPTTDTQYF
TRBJ1-5,TRBV27,few,TRBD1,TGTGCCAGCAAGGGACAGGGCGATCAGCCCCAGCATTTT,CASKGQGDQPQHF
TRBJ2-7,TRBV7-2,many,-,TGTGCCAGCAGCTCCCTGAGGAAGGCGAGCTCCTACGAGCAGTACTTC,CASSSLRKASSYEQYF
TRBJ2-1,TRBV20-1,many,TRBD2,TGCAGTGCTAGAGGGTTTCGTCCGGCGGTAGCGGGAGCCTACAATGAGCAGTTCTTC,CSARGFRPAVAGAYNEQFF
TRBJ2-2,TRBV12-3/TRBV12-4,few,-,TGTGCCAGCAGCAGGTCCCAACTCACCGGGGAGCTGTTTTTT,CASSRSQLTGELFF
TRBJ1-1,TRBV4-2,many,-,TGTGCCAGCAGCCAAGCCACGGACCTGAGCACTGAAGCTTTCTTT,CASSQATDLSTEAFF
TRBJ2-3,TRBV6-1,few,TRBD2,TGTGCCAGCAGTGAATGGGCGGGGGGGACAAGCACAGATACGCAGTATTTT,CASSEWAGGTSTDTQYF
TRBJ2-2,TRBV12-3/TRBV12-4,few,TRBD2,TGTGCCAGCAGTTCAATGGGGCGGGGGACCGGGGAGCTGTTTTTT,CASSSMGRGTGELFF
TRBJ1-2,TRBV19,few,TRBD1,TGTGCCAGTAGTGTCGGGACAGACCTCAACTATGGCTACACCTTC,CASSVGTDLNYGYTF
TRBJ2-5,TRBV28,few,-,TGTGCCAGCACGAGGACAGTACGGGAGACCCAGTACTTC,CASTRTVRETQYF
TRBJ2-7,TRBV7-9,few,-,TGTGCCAGCAGCTCGGGAGGGGGACAGTCACCCTACGAGCAGTACTTC,CASSSGGGQSPYEQYF
TRBJ1-5,TRBV20-1,many,-,TGCAGTGCTAGAGATATGAGCCATAGCAATCAGCCCCAGCATTTT,CSARDMSHSNQPQHF
TRBJ2-7,TRBV11-2,many,-,TGTGCCAGCAGCTTAGATGCGACGGACTCCTACGAGCAGTACTTC,CASSLDATDSYEQYF
TRBJ2-1,TRBV11-2,few,TRBD2,TGTGCCAGCAGCTTAACGACTAGCGGGAGTAGCAATGAGCAGTTCTTC,CASSLTTSGSSNEQFF
TRBJ2-3,TRBV7-3,many,TRBD1,TGTGCCAGCAGCACGACAGGGGGTCGCACAGATACGCAGTATTTT,CASSTTGGRTDTQYF
TRBJ2-6,TRBV7-2,-,-,TGTGCCAGCAGCTTAGAGGGGGGGGCCAACGTCCTGATTTTC,CASSLEGGANVLIF
TRBJ1-5,TRBV5-1,-,-,TGCGCCAGCAGCCCAGGACCACCCAATCAGCCCCAGCATTTT,CASSPGPPNQPQHF
TRBJ2-5,TRBV12-3/TRBV12-4,-,-,TGTGCCAGCAGTTCCCGGGCCGAAGAGACCCAGTACTTC,CASSSRAEETQYF
TRBJ2-7,TRBV4-2,-,TRBD2,TGTGCCAGCAGCCCAGGACTAGCGACAGTCCTCTACGAGCAGTACTTC,CASSPGLATVLYEQYF
TRBJ2-7,TRBV11-2,many,TRBD1,TGTGCCAGCAGCCGGACAAGGGGGCGGCTATACGAGCAGTACTTC,CASSRTRGRLYEQYF
TRBJ2-2,TRBV28,few,-,TGTGCCAGCAGACTACAGGTTAGGCACACCGGGGAGCTGTTTTTT,CASRLQVRHTGELFF
TRBJ2-1,TRBV28,-,TRBD2,TGTGCCAGCAGTAGCCCCGGGACTAGCTTTGAGCAGTTCTTC,CASSSPGTSFEQFF
TRBJ1-2,TRBV5-5,many,-,TGTGCCAGCAGCTTGGCCCCGGCAGCCTATGGCTACACCTTC,CASSLAPAAYGYTF
TRBJ1-5,TRBV4-1,once,TRBD1,TGCGCCAACAGCCAATTTAGACAGGGAGGAACCAATCAGCCCCAGCATTTT,CANSQFRQGGTNQPQHF